The rows below give T cell receptor beta chains drawn from one sample of a study of shared clonotypes between healthy human individuals. Clones were read by immunoSEQ multiplex PCR, and TCRdb kept only the in-frame ones, dropping some. Of over a million clones listed, more than 75% are singletons. Sequences were obtained from memory CD4+ T cells from PBMCs. The receptors derive from a man younger than 35 in good health. Some clones in this sample may be carry-over from other donors' samples. The CDR3 runs from the conserved cysteine through the conserved F or W. D genes are given only for firm matches. Not all rows give a size; the values are once, few, many and, for expanded clones, a class.

j_call d_call v_call clone_size cdr3_aa cdr3_nt
TRBJ2-5 TRBD2 TRBV28 NA CASSPGLAGTQETQYF TGTGCCAGCAGTCCCGGACTAGCGGGGACCCAAGAGACCCAGTACTTC
TRBJ1-3 NA TRBV11-2 NA CASSLSQGNTIYF TGTGCCAGCAGCTTATCACAGGGAAACACCATATATTTT
TRBJ2-5 NA TRBV11-2 many CASSSSGAPQETQYF TGTGCCAGCAGCTCCTCCGGTGCACCCCAAGAGACCCAGTACTTC
TRBJ1-4 NA TRBV7-2 NA CASSLDQGSWGKLFF TGTGCCAGCAGCTTAGATCAGGGATCTTGGGGAAAACTGTTTTTT
TRBJ2-2 NA TRBV6-5 NA CASRKSTGELFF TGTGCCAGCAGAAAGAGCACCGGGGAGCTGTTTTTT
TRBJ2-1 NA TRBV5-1 NA CASSLGSSYNEQFF TGCGCCAGCAGCCTAGGGAGCTCCTACAATGAGCAGTTCTTC
TRBJ1-6 NA TRBV2 NA CASSEQFNSPLHF TGTGCCAGCAGTGAACAGTTTAATTCACCCCTCCACTTT
TRBJ2-2 NA TRBV11-3 NA CASSLDPYTGELFF TGTGCCAGCAGCTTAGATCCGTACACCGGGGAGCTGTTTTTT
TRBJ1-5 NA TRBV2 NA CASSGGRQYQPQHF TGTGCCAGCAGTGGGGGGCGGCAGTATCAGCCCCAGCATTTT
TRBJ1-1 NA TRBV19 NA CASTLGQGANTEAFF TGTGCCAGTACCCTCGGGCAGGGAGCGAACACTGAAGCTTTCTTT
TRBJ1-1 NA TRBV29-1 many CSVEVDRGTEAFF TGCAGCGTTGAAGTTGACAGAGGGACTGAAGCTTTCTTT
TRBJ2-1 TRBD1 TRBV7-3 NA CASSSTGGGEQFF TGTGCCAGCAGCTCGACAGGGGGTGGTGAGCAGTTCTTC